This T cell receptor (beta chain) was retrieved from a study of T-cell reconstitution after alpha-beta-depleted transplantation in children. Study-wide results and limits: Certain patients had high TCRbeta diversity at day 60, and it came from recipient T cells and thymic progenitors that survived.

There are a few counts of this clonotype. The antigen remains unidentified. Unique molecular identifiers were used to barcode this TCRbeta library. MiXCR was run by TCRdb on the PCR reads, yielding one entry per CDR3 protein. The sample yields 900,000 or so distinct CDR3 sequences, 15% to 20% seen once. CDR1 and CDR2 from the germline V gene are DFQATT and SNEGSKA (reference sequence). Trimming took 6 bases from V and 0 from J; bases not matched to a gene: 7. The length of the CDR3 is 15 residues. This sequence joins TRBV20-1 and TRBJ2-2; 7 bases fit TRBD1. This sequence originates from a male patient younger than 18 who had a stem cell transplant for acute lymphoblastic leukemia, so the T cells may come from the graft donor. The sample in question was PBMCs, mostly from graft donor cells, obtained 360 days after TCRalphabeta/CD19-depleted stem cell transplant. The CDR3 region is CSAGRQGANTGELFF. The CDR3 DNA reads as TGCAGTGCAGGGAGACAGGGAGCGAACACCGGGGAGCTGTTTTTT.